The 20 T cell receptor beta chains given below trace back to one sample, sequenced in a study of T cell responses to AZD1222 COVID-19 vaccine. TCRdb's table, derived via immunoSEQ multiplex PCR, lists solely in-frame clones and lacks some. The sample has under 150,000 clones, around 90% seen once. The starting material was peripheral blood, obtained 28 days after the second AZD1222 dose. The receptors stem from an adult who received the AZD1222 COVID-19 vaccine.

The rearrangement uses TRBV28 and TRBJ2-7, with no clear D. V was trimmed by 1 base and J by 2 bases, leaving 6 bases between them. The CDR3 covers 13 residues. Germline assignment: CDR1 MDHEN and CDR2 SYDVKM. CDR3 amino acids: CASSLSVTYEQYF. The DNA for the CDR3 is TGTGCCAGCAGTTTATCGGTCACCTACGAGCAGTACTTC.

The genes are TRBV6-1 and TRBJ2-1; D tentatively fits TRBD1 or TRBD2 (5 bases each). The CDR3 is 13 residues long. The ends were cut back, 3 bases at V and 5 bases at J, with 8 bases in the middle. Germline CDR1 is MNHNS and CDR2 is SASEGT. In nucleotides, the CDR3 is TGTGCCAGCAGTGAGGGGGAAAACAATGAGCAGTTCTTC. Translation: CASSEGENNEQFF.

J is TRBJ1-2 and V is TRBV29-1, with TRBD1 matching over 7 bases. The CDR3 totals 13 residues. Germline loops: CDR1 SQVTM, CDR2 ANQGSEA. V shed 4 bases, J shed 5 bases, and the junction held 7 bases outside the gene matches. CDR3 nucleotides: TGCAGCGTTGTCAGGGACAGCTCATATGGCTACACCTTC. Protein sequence: CSVVRDSSYGYTF.

The rearrangement joins TRBV5-4 to TRBJ2-3; 9 bases are shared with TRBD2. The CDR3 is 14 residues long. The J segment lost 7 bases and the V segment lost 7 bases, leaving 10 bases of the junction unmatched. Germline CDR1 SGHNT, CDR2 YYREEE (reference sequence). CDR3 sequence: CASAAGGRSNTQYF. The CDR3 DNA reads TGTGCCAGCGCGGCGGGGGGGCGATCGAATACGCAGTATTTT.

The chain employs TRBV21-1 and TRBJ2-3; the D call in the table, TRBD1, was not verified against the DNA. TRBV21-1 is given as a pseudogene. The CDR3 has 15 residues. CDR3 DNA: TGTGCCAGCAGCAACCAACAGGGATACACAGATACGCAGTATTTT. It codes for CASSNQQGYTDTQYF.

This rearrangement joins TRBV7-9 to TRBJ2-7; D is perhaps TRBD2 (5 bases). In germline, CDR1 is SEHNR, CDR2 FQNEAQ (reference sequence). The germline V and J ends were trimmed by 3 bases and 12 bases, with 18 bases remaining between them. The CDR3 is 13 amino acids. In DNA form, the CDR3 reads TGTGCCAGCAGCTTGGGAGAACAGTATCTCACGTACTTC. Translated: CASSLGEQYLTYF.

This chain links TRBV7-6 with TRBJ2-1; D might be TRBD1 (5 bases). The germline gives CDR1 SGHVS, CDR2 FNYEAQ. This CDR3 has 16 amino acids. Trimming took off 2 bases at V and 6 bases at J, with 17 bases between the two ends. The CDR3 region has the DNA TGTGCCAGCAGCTTAAGGCCTCTAGAAAGGGGCAATGAGCAGTTCTTC. This codes for CASSLRPLERGNEQFF.

This sequence joins TRBV5-8 and TRBJ2-1, with D tentatively TRBD2 (6 bases). The CDR3 loop spans 16 amino acids. Germline CDR1 is SGHTS and CDR2 is YDEGEE. The germline V and J ends were trimmed by 1 base and 1 base, with 12 bases remaining between them. In nucleotides, the CDR3 is TGTGCCAGCAGCTTGATCCGGGGGTCTTCCTACAATGAGCAGTTCTTC. The encoded protein is CASSLIRGSSYNEQFF.

A remark on this clone: Other nucleotide sequences in the sample specify the same CDR3. The chain combines TRBV18 with TRBJ1-5; TRBD1 is a possible D gene (5 bases). Germline V lookup: CDR1 KGHSH, CDR2 LQKENI. V shed 2 bases and J shed 4 bases, with 9 bases lying between them. CDR3 size: 14 residues. CDR3 residues: CASSPSGGNQPQHF. The CDR3 nucleotides read TGTGCCAGCTCACCATCTGGGGGGAATCAGCCCCAGCATTTT.

The rearrangement links TRBV5-1 to TRBJ2-2; D is undetermined. Germline assignment: CDR1 SGHRS and CDR2 YFSETQ. The CDR3 runs 12 residues. V was trimmed by 5 bases and J by 3 bases, leaving 5 bases between them. CDR3 residues: CASRVDTGELFF. CDR3 sequence (DNA): TGCGCCAGCAGAGTAGACACCGGGGAGCTGTTTTTT.

V usage is TRBV11-3 and J usage is TRBJ2-3; 8 nucleotides line up with TRBD1. This CDR3 comprises 15 residues. Germline CDR1 SGHNT, CDR2 YENEEA. The V gene end was trimmed by 10 bases and the J gene end by 6 bases; junction bases not matched to a gene: 15. CDR3 nucleotides: TGTGCCAATCCCCTACAGACAGGGGCTAGGGATACGCAGTATTTT. Its protein is CANPLQTGARDTQYF.

The V call is TRBV3-1 (or the pseudogene TRBV3-2), the J call TRBJ2-1, with TRBD1 matching 7 bases. The CDR3 totals 18 residues. V was clipped by 4 bases and J by 1 base; unmatched bases: 13. Germline CDR1 reads LGHDT; CDR2 reads YNNKEL (reference sequence). CDR3 amino acids: CASSPQGDSWASYNEQFF. The CDR3 bases are TGTGCCAGCAGCCCCCAAGGGGACAGTTGGGCGTCCTACAATGAGCAGTTCTTC.

The V call is TRBV4-2, the J call TRBJ2-3, with TRBD2 as a possible D gene (6 bases). Trimming cost V 5 bases and J 5 bases, with 17 bases left between them. The CDR3 has 15 residues. The V gene's germline CDR1 is LGHNA and CDR2 YNFKEQ. DNA for the CDR3: TGTGCCAGCAGCGCGGGGATGACGCGGGAAGATACGCAGTATTTT. This gives the protein CASSAGMTREDTQYF.

V usage is TRBV5-6 and J usage is TRBJ2-6, with D possibly TRBD2 on 6 matching bases. Germline loops: CDR1 SGHDT, CDR2 YYEEEE. CDR3 length: 15 amino acids. The V end lost 5 bases, the J end lost 4 bases, and 13 bases lay between the germline ends. The CDR3 here is CASRALARGANVLTF. CDR3 bases: TGTGCCAGCAGGGCACTAGCAAGGGGGGCCAACGTCCTGACTTTC.

The gene calls are TRBV18 and TRBJ1-1, with D unresolved. The CDR3 is made up of 14 amino acids. Trimming pared 2 bases from V and 1 base from J, leaving 8 bases between. Germline lookup yields CDR1 KGHSH and CDR2 LQKENI. The CDR3: CASSPLGENTEAFF. The DNA for the CDR3 is TGTGCCAGCTCACCATTGGGCGAGAACACTGAAGCTTTCTTT. Together with reference TRBV18 and TRBJ1-1, the CDR3 gives the full variable domain: NAGVMQNPRHLVRRRGQEARLRCSPMKGHSHVYWYRQLPEEGLKFMVYLQKENIIDESGMPKERFSAEFPKEGPSILRIQQVVRGDSAAYFCASSPLGENTEAFFGQGTRLTVV.

J is TRBJ1-4 and V is TRBV30; D perhaps matches TRBD1 (6 bases). Germline-derived CDR1 and CDR2 are GTSNPN and SVGIG (reference sequence). CDR3 size: 15 residues. The ends were cut back, 3 bases at V and 8 bases at J, with 19 bases in the middle. The CDR3, as DNA: TGTGCCTGGAGCCAATCGGGGGGCTGGGGGGAAAAACTGTTTTTT. The encoded protein is CAWSQSGGWGEKLFF. The entire variable domain, with the rest obtained from reference TRBV30 and TRBJ1-4, is as follows: SQTIHQWPATLVQPVGSPLSLECTVEGTSNPNLYWYRQAAGRGLQLLFYSVGIGQISSEVPQNLSASRPQDRQFILSSKKLLLSDSGFYLCAWSQSGGWGEKLFFGSGTQLSVL.

The chain has TRBV5-5 and TRBJ2-5; 7 bases are shared with TRBD1. V was pared by 5 bases and J by 2 bases, with 12 bases of the junction left unmatched. Per germline, CDR1 SGHKS and CDR2 YYEKEE (reference sequence). The CDR3 is made up of 16 amino acids. CDR3 loop: CASRSEIGDRQETQYF. CDR3 coding DNA: TGTGCCAGCAGGTCAGAGATTGGGGACAGACAAGAGACCCAGTACTTC. The variable domain in full, completed from reference TRBV5-5 and TRBJ2-5, reads DAGVTQSPTHLIKTRGQQVTLRCSPISGHKSVSWYQQVLGQGPQFIFQYYEKEERGRGNFPDRFSARQFPNYSSELNVNALLLGDSALYLCASRSEIGDRQETQYFGPGTRLLVL.

Here the CDR3 DNA reads TGTGCCAGCAGTTCGGGTTATGGCTACACCTTC. This sequence encodes CASSSGYGYTF. The chain employs TRBV6-2 or TRBV6-3 and TRBJ1-2; the D is unclear. V shed 4 bases and J shed 5 bases, with 5 bases lying between them. This CDR3 is 11 amino acids long. CDR1 and CDR2 (germline): MNHEY, SVGEGT.

This sequence joins TRBV20-1 and TRBJ2-7; D remains unclear. The CDR3 spans 10 residues. Trimming took off 3 bases at V and 6 bases at J, with 6 bases between the two ends. Germline V gene sequence: CDR1 DFQATT, CDR2 SNEGSKA (reference sequence). The CDR3, as DNA: TGCAGTGCTAGCGACCCCGAGCAGTACTTC. Translation: CSASDPEQYF.

The V gene is TRBV11-2, the J gene TRBJ1-2; D gene uncertain. Germline-derived CDR1 and CDR2 are SGHAT and FQNNGV. V was shortened by 3 bases and J by 2 bases, with 4 bases between the two germline ends. The CDR3 consists of 12 residues. DNA of the CDR3: TGTGCCAGCAGCTTGGACAACTATGGCTACACCTTC. Translated, it gives CASSLDNYGYTF.